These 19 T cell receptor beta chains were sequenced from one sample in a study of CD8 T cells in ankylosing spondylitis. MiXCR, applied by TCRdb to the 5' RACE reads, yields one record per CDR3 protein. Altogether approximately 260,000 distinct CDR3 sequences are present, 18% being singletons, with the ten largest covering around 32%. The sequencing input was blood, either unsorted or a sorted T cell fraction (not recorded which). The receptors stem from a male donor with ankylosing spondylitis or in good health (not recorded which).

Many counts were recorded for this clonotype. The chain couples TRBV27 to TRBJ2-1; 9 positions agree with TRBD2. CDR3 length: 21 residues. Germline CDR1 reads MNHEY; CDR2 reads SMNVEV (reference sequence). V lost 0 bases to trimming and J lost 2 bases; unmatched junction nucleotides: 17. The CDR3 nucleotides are TGTGCCAGCAGTTTATCTGGGGTCGCTAGCGGGAACCCGACGCCCTACAATGAGCAGTTCTTC. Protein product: CASSLSGVASGNPTPYNEQFF.

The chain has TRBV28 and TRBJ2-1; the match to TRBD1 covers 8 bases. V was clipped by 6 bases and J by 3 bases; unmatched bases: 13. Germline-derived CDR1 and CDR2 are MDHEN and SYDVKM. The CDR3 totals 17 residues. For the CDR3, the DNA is TGTGCCAGCAGCCCTATGCTAGACAGGGGCCTCTACAATGAGCAGTTCTTC. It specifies CASSPMLDRGLYNEQFF. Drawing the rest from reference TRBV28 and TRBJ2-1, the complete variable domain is DVKVTQSSRYLVKRTGEKVFLECVQDMDHENMFWYRQDPGLGLRLIYFSYDVKMKEKGDIPEGYSVSREKKERFSLILESASTNQTSMYLCASSPMLDRGLYNEQFFGPGTRLTVL.

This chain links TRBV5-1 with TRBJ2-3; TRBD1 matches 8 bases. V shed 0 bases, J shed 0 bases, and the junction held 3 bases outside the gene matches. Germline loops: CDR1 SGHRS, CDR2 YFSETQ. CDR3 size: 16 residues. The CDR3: CASSLARTGSTDTQYF. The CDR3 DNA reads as TGCGCCAGCAGCTTGGCCAGGACAGGGAGCACAGATACGCAGTATTTT.

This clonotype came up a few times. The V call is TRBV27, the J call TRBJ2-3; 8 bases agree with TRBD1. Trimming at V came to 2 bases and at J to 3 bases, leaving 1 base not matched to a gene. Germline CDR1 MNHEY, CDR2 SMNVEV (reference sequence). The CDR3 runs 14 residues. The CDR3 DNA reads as TGTGCCAGCAGTTTAGACAGGGGAACAGATACGCAGTATTTT. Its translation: CASSLDRGTDTQYF.

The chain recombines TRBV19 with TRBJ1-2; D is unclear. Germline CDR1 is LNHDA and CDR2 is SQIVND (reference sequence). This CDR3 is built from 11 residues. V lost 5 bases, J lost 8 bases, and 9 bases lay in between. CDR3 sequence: CASSDGWGYTF. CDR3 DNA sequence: TGTGCCAGTAGTGACGGTTGGGGCTACACCTTC.

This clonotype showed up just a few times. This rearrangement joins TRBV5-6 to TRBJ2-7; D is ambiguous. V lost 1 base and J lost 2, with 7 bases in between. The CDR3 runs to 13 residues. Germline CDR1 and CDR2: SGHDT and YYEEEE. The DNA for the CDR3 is TGTGCCAGCAGCTTGTGGATCACCTACGAGCAGTACTTC. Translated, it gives CASSLWITYEQYF.

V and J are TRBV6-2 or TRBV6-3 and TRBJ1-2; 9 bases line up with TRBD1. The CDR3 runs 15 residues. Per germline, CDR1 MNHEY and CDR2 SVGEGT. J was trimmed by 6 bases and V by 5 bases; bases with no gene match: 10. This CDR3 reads CASSSPPDRGDGYTF. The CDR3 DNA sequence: TGTGCCAGCAGTAGCCCCCCGGACAGGGGAGATGGCTACACCTTC.

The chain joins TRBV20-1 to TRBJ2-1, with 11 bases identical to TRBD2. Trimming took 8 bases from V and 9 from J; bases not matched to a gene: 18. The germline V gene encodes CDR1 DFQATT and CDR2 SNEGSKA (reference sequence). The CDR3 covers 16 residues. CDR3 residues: CSSRGTSGETPPEQFF. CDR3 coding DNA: TGCAGTTCCCGAGGGACTAGCGGAGAGACCCCCCCTGAGCAGTTCTTC.

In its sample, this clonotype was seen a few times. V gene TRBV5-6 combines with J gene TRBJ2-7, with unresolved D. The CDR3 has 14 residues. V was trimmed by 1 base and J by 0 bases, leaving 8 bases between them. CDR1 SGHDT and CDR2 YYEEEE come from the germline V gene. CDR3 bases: TGTGCCAGCAGCTTGTTTGCAGACTCCTACGAGCAGTACTTC. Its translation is CASSLFADSYEQYF.

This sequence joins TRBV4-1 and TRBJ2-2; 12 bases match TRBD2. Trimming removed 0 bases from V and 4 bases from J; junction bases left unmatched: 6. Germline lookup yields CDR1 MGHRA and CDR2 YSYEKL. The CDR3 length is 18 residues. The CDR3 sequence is CASSQESSGRVGTGELFF. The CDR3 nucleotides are TGCGCCAGCAGCCAAGAGTCTAGCGGGAGGGTGGGCACCGGGGAGCTGTTTTTT.

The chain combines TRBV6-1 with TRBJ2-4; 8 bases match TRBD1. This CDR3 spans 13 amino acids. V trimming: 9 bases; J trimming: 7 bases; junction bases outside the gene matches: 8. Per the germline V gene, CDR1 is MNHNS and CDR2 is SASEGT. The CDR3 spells CASKTGARNIQYF. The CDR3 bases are TGTGCCAGTAAGACAGGGGCGAGGAACATTCAGTACTTC.

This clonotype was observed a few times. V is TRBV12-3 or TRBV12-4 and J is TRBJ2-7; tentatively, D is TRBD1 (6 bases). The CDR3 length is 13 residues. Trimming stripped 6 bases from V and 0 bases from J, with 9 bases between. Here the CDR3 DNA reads TGTGCCAGCAGCCGGGACATCTCCTACGAGCAGTACTTC. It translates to CASSRDISYEQYF.

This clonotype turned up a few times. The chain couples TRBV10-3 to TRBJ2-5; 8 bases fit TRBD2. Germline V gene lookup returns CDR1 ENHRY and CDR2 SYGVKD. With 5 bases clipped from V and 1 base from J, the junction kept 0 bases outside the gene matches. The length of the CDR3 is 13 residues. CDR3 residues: CAISTSGQETQYF. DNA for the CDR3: TGTGCCATCAGTACTAGCGGCCAAGAGACCCAGTACTTC.

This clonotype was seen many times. The CDR3: CASSLTGELTDTQYF. DNA of the CDR3: TGTGCCAGCAGTTTGACGGGAGAATTAACAGATACGCAGTATTTT. This sequence joins TRBV6-4 and TRBJ2-3; D might be TRBD2 (6 bases). The germline V gene encodes CDR1 MRHNA and CDR2 SNTAGT. The V gene lost 5 bases and the J gene lost 3 bases, with 15 bases spanning the gap. This CDR3 has 15 amino acids.

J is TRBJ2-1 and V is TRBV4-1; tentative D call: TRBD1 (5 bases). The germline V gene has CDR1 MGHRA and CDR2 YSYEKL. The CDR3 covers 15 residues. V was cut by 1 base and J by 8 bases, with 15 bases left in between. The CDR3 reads CASSQVAAETDEQFF. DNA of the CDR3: TGCGCCAGCAGCCAAGTTGCGGCCGAGACAGATGAGCAGTTCTTC.

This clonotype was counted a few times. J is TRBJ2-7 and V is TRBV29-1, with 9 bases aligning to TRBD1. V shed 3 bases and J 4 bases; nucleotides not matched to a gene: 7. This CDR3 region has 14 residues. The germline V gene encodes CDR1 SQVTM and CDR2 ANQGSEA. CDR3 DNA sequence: TGCAGCGTTGAGAAGACAGGGGGGACTTACGAGCAGTACTTC. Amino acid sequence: CSVEKTGGTYEQYF.

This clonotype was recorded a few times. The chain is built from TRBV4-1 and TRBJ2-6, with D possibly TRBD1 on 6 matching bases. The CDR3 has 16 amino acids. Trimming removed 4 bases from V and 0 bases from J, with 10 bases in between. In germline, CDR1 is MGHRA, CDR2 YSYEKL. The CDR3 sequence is CASSLGQYSGANVLTF. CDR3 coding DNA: TGCGCCAGCAGCCTTGGACAGTACTCTGGGGCCAACGTCCTGACTTTC.

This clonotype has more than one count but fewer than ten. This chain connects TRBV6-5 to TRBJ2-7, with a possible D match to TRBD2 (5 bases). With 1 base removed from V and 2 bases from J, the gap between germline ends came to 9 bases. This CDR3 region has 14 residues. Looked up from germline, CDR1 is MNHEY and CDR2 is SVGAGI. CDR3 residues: CASSYYAGAYEQYF. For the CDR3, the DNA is TGTGCCAGCAGTTACTACGCGGGTGCCTACGAGCAGTACTTC.

CDR3 in amino acids: CASSRGVGELFF. The CDR3 nucleotides read TGTGCCAGCAGTCGAGGCGTGGGGGAGCTGTTTTTT. The chain combines TRBV12-3 or TRBV12-4 with TRBJ2-2, with no clear D. V lost 5 bases to trimming and J lost 8 bases, with 9 bases between them. This CDR3 has 12 amino acids.